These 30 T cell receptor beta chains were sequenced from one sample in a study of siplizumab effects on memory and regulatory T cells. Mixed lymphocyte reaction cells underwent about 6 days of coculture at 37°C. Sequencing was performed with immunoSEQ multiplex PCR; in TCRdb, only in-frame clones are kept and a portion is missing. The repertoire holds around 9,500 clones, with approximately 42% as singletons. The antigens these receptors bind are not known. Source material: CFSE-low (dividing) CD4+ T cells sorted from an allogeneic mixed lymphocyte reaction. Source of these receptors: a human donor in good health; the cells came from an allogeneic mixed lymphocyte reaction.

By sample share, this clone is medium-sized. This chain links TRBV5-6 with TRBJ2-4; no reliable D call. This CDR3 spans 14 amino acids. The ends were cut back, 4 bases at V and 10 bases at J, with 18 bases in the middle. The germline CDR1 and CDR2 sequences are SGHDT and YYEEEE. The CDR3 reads CASSLQPAFLIQYF. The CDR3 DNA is TGTGCCAGCAGCCTACAACCGGCCTTCCTAATTCAGTACTTC.

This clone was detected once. CDR3 protein: CASSLWTTAVSEKLFF. Here the CDR3 DNA reads TGTGCCAGCAGCTTATGGACTACGGCTGTGTCTGAAAAACTGTTTTTT. This sequence joins TRBV7-9 and TRBJ1-4; D remains ambiguous. Looked up from germline, CDR1 is SEHNR and CDR2 is FQNEAQ (reference sequence). The CDR3 sequence is 16 residues long. V dropped 2 bases and J dropped 7 bases, with 17 bases sitting between them.

The chain's CDR3 is CASRRDGATEAFF. CDR3 bases: TGTGCCAGCAGACGGGACGGGGCAACTGAAGCTTTCTTT. The chain joins TRBV7-9 to TRBJ1-1; a possible D gene is TRBD1 (5 bases). Per the germline V gene, CDR1 is SEHNR and CDR2 is FQNEAQ (reference sequence). The CDR3 has 13 residues. The ends were cut back, 6 bases at V and 5 bases at J, with 13 bases in the middle.

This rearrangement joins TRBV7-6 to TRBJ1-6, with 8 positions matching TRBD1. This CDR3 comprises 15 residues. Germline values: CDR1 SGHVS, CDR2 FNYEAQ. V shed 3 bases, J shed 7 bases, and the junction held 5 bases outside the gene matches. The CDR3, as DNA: TGTGCCAGCAGCTTTACAGGGGGTTGGAATTCACCCCTCCACTTT. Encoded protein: CASSFTGGWNSPLHF.

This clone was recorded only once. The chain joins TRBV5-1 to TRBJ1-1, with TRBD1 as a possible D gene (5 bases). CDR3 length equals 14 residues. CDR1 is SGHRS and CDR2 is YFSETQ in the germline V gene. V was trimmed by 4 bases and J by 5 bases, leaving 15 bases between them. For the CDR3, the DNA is TGCGCCAGCAGCGAACAGGATGCGAGGACTGAAGCTTTCTTT. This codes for CASSEQDARTEAFF. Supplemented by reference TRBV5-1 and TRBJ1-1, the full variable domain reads KAGVTQTPRYLIKTRGQQVTLSCSPISGHRSVSWYQQTPGQGLQFLFEYFSETQRNKGNFPGRFSGRQFSNSRSEMNVSTLELGDSALYLCASSEQDARTEAFFGQGTRLTVV.

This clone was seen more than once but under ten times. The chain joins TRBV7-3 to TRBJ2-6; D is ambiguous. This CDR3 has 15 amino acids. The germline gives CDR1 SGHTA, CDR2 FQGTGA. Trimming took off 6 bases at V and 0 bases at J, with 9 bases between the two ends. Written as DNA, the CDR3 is TGTGCCAGCAGACCCACGAGCTCTGGGGCCAACGTCCTGACTTTC. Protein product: CASRPTSSGANVLTF.

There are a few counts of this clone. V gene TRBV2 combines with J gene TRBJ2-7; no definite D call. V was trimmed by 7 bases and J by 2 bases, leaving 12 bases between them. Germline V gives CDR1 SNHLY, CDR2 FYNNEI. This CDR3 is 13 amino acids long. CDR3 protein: CASTGSLPYEQYF. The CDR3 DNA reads TGTGCCAGCACCGGCTCGCTCCCCTACGAGCAGTACTTC.

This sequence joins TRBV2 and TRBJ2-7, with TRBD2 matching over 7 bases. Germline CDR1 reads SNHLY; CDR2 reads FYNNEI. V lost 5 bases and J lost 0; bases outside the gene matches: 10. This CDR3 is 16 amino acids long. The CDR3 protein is CASSLLGRTSSYEQYF. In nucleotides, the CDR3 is TGTGCCAGCAGTTTGCTCGGGCGGACTAGCTCCTACGAGCAGTACTTC.

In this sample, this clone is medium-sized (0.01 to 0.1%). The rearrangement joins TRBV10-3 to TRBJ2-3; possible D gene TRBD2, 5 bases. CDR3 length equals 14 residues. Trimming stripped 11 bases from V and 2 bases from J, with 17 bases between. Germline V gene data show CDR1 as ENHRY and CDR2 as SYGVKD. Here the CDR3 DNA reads TGTGCCGTAAAGAGGGTTAAGGCCACAGATACGCAGTATTTT. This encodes CAVKRVKATDTQYF.

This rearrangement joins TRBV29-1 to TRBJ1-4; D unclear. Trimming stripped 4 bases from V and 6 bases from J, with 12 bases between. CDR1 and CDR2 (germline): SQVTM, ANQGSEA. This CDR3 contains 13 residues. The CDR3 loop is CSVGVWADEKLFF. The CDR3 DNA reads TGCAGCGTTGGTGTGTGGGCGGATGAAAAACTGTTTTTT.

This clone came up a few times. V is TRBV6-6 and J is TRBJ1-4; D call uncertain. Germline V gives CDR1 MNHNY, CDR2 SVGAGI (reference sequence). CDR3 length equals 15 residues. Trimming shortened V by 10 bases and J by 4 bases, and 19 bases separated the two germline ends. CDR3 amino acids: CATQQRRAYNEKLFF. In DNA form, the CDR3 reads TGTGCCACCCAACAAAGAAGGGCCTATAATGAAAAACTGTTTTTT.

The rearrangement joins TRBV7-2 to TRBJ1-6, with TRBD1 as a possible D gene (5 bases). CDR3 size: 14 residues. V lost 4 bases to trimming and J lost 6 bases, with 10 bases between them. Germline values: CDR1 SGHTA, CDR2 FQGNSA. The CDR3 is CASSYRQRNSPLHF. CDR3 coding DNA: TGTGCCAGCAGCTACCGACAGCGTAATTCACCCCTCCACTTT.

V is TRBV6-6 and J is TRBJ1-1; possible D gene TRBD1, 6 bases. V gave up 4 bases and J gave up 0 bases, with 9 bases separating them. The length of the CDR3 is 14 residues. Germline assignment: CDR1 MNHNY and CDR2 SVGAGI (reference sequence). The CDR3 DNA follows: TGTGCCAGCAGTTTCACAGGGCTGAACACTGAAGCTTTCTTT. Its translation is CASSFTGLNTEAFF.

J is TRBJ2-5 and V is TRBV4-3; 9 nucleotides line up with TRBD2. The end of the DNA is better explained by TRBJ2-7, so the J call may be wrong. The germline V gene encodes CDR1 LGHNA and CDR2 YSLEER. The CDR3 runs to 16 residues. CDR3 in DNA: TGCGCCAGCAGCCAAGGGTGGACTAGCGCCTACTACGAGCAGTACTTC. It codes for CASSQGWTSAYYEQYF.

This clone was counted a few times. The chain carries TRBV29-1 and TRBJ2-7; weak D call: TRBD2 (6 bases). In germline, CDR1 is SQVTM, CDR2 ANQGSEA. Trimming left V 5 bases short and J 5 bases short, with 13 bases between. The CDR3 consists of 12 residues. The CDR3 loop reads CSVNRGIHEQYF. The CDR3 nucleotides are TGCAGCGTTAATCGGGGGATCCACGAGCAGTACTTC.

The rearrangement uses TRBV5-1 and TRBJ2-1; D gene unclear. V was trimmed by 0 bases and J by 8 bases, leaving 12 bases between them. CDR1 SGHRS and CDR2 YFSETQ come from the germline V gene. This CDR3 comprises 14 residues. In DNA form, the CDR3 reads TGCGCCAGCAGCTTGGGGGTCCTAGGCTATGAGCAGTTCTTC. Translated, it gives CASSLGVLGYEQFF.

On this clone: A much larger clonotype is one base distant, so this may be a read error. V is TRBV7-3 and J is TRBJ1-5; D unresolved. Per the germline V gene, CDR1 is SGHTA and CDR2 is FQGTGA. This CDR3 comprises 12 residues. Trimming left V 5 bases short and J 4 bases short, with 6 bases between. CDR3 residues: CASSPPNQPQHF. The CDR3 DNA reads TGTGCCAGCAGCCCGCCAAATCAGCCCCAGCATTTT.

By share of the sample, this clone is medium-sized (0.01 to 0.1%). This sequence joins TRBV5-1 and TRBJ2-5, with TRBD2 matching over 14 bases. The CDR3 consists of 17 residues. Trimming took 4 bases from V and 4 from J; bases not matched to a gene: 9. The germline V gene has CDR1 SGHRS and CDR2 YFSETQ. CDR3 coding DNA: TGCGCCAGCAGCCACGGACTAGCGGGAGGAGAAGGAGAGACCCAGTACTTC. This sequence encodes CASSHGLAGGEGETQYF.

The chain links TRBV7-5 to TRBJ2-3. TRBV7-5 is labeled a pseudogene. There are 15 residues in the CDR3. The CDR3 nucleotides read TGTGCCAGCAGCGCCCCAGGGAGCCGAACAGATACGCAGTATTTT. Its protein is CASSAPGSRTDTQYF.

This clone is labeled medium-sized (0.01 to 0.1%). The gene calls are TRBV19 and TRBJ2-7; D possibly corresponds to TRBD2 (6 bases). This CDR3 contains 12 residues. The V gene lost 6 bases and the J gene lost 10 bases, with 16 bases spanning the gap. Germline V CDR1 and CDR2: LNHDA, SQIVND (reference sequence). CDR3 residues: CASSPGTSVQYF. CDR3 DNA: TGTGCCAGTAGCCCCGGGACTTCTGTCCAGTACTTC.

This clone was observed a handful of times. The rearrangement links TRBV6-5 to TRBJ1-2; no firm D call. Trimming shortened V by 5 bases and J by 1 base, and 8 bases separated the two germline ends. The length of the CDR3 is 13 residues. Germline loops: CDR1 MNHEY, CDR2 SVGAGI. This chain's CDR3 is CASSPRLNYGYTF. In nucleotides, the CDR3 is TGTGCCAGCAGTCCCCGACTTAACTATGGCTACACCTTC.

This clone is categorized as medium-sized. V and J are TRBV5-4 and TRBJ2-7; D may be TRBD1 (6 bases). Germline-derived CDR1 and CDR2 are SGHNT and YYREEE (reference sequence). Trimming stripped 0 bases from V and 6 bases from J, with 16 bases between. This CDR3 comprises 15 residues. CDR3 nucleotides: TGTGCCAGCAGCTTGGAGGGGGATCGACTACTCGAGCAGTACTTC. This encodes CASSLEGDRLLEQYF.

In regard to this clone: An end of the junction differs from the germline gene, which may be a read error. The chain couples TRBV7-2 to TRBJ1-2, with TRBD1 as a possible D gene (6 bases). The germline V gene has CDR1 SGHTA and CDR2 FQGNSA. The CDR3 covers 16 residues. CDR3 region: CASSLAGTSINYGYTF. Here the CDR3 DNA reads TGTGCCAGCAGCCTAGCCGGGACATCCATTAACTATGGCTACACCTTC.

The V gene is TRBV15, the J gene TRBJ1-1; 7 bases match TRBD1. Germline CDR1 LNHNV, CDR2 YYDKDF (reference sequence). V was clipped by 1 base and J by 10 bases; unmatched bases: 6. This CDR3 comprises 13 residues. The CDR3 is CATSRAPQGRAFF. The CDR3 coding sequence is TGTGCCACCAGCAGAGCGCCACAGGGGCGAGCTTTCTTT.

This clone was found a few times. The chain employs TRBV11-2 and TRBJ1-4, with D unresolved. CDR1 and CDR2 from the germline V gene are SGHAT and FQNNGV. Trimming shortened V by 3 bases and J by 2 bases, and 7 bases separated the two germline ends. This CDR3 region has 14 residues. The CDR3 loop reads CASSLRRTNEKLFF. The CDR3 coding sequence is TGTGCCAGCAGCTTGCGGAGGACTAATGAAAAACTGTTTTTT.

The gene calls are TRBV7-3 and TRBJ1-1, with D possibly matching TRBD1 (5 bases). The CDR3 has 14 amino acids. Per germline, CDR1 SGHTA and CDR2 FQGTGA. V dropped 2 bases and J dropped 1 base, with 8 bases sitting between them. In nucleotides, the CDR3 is TGTGCCAGCAGCTTAGATACAGGGAACACTGAAGCTTTCTTT. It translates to CASSLDTGNTEAFF. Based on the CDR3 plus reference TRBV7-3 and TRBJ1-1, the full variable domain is GAGVSQTPSNKVTEKGKYVELRCDPISGHTALYWYRQSLGQGPEFLIYFQGTGAADDSGLPNDRFFAVRPEGSVSTLKIQRTERGDSAVYLCASSLDTGNTEAFFGQGTRLTVV.

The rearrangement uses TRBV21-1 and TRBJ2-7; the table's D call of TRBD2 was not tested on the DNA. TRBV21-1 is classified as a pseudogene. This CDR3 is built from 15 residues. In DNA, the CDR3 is TGTGCCAGCAGCAAAGGGCGGGAGCGACCCTACGAGCAGTACTTC. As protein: CASSKGRERPYEQYF.

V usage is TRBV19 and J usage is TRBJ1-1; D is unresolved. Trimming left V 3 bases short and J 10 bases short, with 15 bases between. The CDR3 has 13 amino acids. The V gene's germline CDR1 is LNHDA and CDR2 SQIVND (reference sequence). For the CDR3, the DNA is TGTGCCAGTAGTATGGGTTTGACCGGGTTAGCTTTCTTT. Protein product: CASSMGLTGLAFF. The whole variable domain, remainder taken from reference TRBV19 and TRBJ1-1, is DGGITQSPKYLFRKEGQNVTLSCEQNLNHDAMYWYRQDPGQGLRLIYYSQIVNDFQKGDIAEGYSVSREKKESFPLTVTSAQKNPTAFYLCASSMGLTGLAFFGQGTRLTVV.

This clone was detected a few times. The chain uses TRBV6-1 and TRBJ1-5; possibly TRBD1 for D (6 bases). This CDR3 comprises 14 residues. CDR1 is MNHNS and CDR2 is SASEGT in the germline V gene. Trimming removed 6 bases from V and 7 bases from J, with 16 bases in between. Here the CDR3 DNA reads TGTGCCAGCAGCCAAGGGGGGACCTGGCAGCCCCAGCATTTT. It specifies CASSQGGTWQPQHF.

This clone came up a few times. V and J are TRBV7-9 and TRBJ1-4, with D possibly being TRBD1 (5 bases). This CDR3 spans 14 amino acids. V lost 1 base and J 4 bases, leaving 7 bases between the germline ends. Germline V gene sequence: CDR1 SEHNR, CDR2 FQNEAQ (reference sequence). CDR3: CASSLGQLNEKLFF. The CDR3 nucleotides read TGTGCCAGCAGCTTAGGACAGCTTAATGAAAAACTGTTTTTT.